These 21 T cell receptor beta chains originate from one sample sequenced in a study of OX40 agonist ivuxolimab in advanced cancers. Repertoires were generated with immunoSEQ multiplex PCR, while TCRdb's copy carries only in-frame clones and drops some. The sample shows about 100,000 clones, 85% to 95% of them seen only once. The sample in question was CD4+ or CD8+ T cells sorted from blood, obtained in a trial of the OX40 agonist ivuxolimab. The receptors come from an adult with an advanced solid tumor such as melanoma, head and neck, liver or kidney cancer.

The chain recombines TRBV27 with TRBJ1-2; tentatively, D is TRBD1 (5 bases). This CDR3 region has 13 residues. Trimming cost V 3 bases and J 7 bases, with 12 bases left between them. Looked up from germline, CDR1 is MNHEY and CDR2 is SMNVEV (reference sequence). The CDR3 region is CASSFREGGGYTF. The DNA of the CDR3 is TGTGCCAGCAGTTTCAGGGAAGGAGGTGGCTACACCTTC.

The V and J genes are TRBV2 and TRBJ2-5; the D gene is possibly TRBD2 (5 bases). Trimming took off 6 bases at V and 2 bases at J, with 16 bases between the two ends. This CDR3 is built from 15 residues. Germline lookup yields CDR1 SNHLY and CDR2 FYNNEI. CDR3 DNA sequence: TGTGCCAGCAGGCAGGTACGGACTGCACAAGAGACCCAGTACTTC. This encodes CASRQVRTAQETQYF. The full variable domain, rest sourced from reference TRBV2 and TRBJ2-5, is EPEVTQTPSHQVTQMGQEVILRCVPISNHLYFYWYRQILGQKVEFLVSFYNNEISEKSEIFDDQFSVERPDGSNFTLKIRSTKLEDSAMYFCASRQVRTAQETQYFGPGTRLLVL.

The V gene is TRBV11-2, the J gene TRBJ2-2, with D maybe TRBD1 (6 bases). CDR1 and CDR2 (germline): SGHAT, FQNNGV. There are 16 residues in the CDR3. V lost 5 bases to trimming and J lost 2 bases, with 15 bases between them. The CDR3: CASSPLTGRNTGELFF. CDR3 sequence (DNA): TGTGCCAGCAGCCCTCTCACAGGGCGTAACACCGGGGAGCTGTTTTTT.

This clone was counted a single time. The same CDR3 also results from other DNA sequences found in this sample. The chain links TRBV7-9 to TRBJ2-3, with a possible D match to TRBD2 (5 bases). The CDR3 totals 14 residues. CDR1 is SEHNR, CDR2 FQNEAQ, per germline (reference sequence). Trimming pared 1 base from V and 2 bases from J, leaving 7 bases between. CDR3 nucleotides: TGTGCCAGCAGCTTAGTTAGCGTCACAGATACGCAGTATTTT. The encoded protein is CASSLVSVTDTQYF. The variable domain in full, with the rest retrieved from reference TRBV7-9 and TRBJ2-3, is DTGVSQNPRHKITKRGQNVTFRCDPISEHNRLYWYRQTLGQGPEFLTYFQNEAQLEKSRLLSDRFSAERPKGSFSTLEIQRTEQGDSAMYLCASSLVSVTDTQYFGPGTRLTVL.

The genes are TRBV7-2 and TRBJ2-7; D is unresolved. The germline V gene encodes CDR1 SGHTA and CDR2 FQGNSA. V shed 8 bases and J shed 2 bases, with 10 bases lying between them. The CDR3 loop spans 12 amino acids. The CDR3 nucleotides are TGTGCCAGCGGCTGGGGTACCTACGAGCAGTACTTC. This encodes CASGWGTYEQYF.

This clone was counted between two and nine times. The CDR3 region has the DNA TGTGCCAGCAGTCCCACCTATCAGCCCCAGCATTTT. This gives the protein CASSPTYQPQHF. V usage is TRBV2 and J usage is TRBJ1-5, with D uncertain. The CDR3 runs to 12 residues. V lost 5 bases and J lost 5, with 7 bases in between. Germline V CDR1 and CDR2: SNHLY, FYNNEI.

This clone was seen only once. V is TRBV7-9 and J is TRBJ2-7, with 11 bases identical to TRBD2. V dropped 4 bases and J dropped 2; count of bases not matched to a gene: 4. Germline V gives CDR1 SEHNR, CDR2 FQNEAQ (reference sequence). CDR3 length equals 15 residues. In DNA, the CDR3 is TGTGCCAGCAGCTCGGGACTAGCGGTACCCTACGAGCAGTACTTC. Translated: CASSSGLAVPYEQYF.

This clone was picked up one time. The rearrangement links TRBV18 to TRBJ1-2; perhaps TRBD1 as D (6 bases). The CDR3 loop spans 17 amino acids. The V and J ends lost 3 bases and 5 bases respectively, with 22 bases between them. Germline CDR1 KGHSH, CDR2 LQKENI. The CDR3 DNA reads as TGTGCCAGCTCACCGTCGGACAGACAGCCGGTCGAATATGGCTACACCTTC. Translation gives CASSPSDRQPVEYGYTF.

CDR3 coding DNA: TGTGCCAGCAGAGGGACTCCCGGGGAGCTGTTTTTT. Translating it yields CASRGTPGELFF. V and J are TRBV7-2 and TRBJ2-2; D might be TRBD2 (6 bases). Germline assignment: CDR1 SGHTA and CDR2 FQGNSA. The CDR3 is made up of 12 amino acids. Trimming cost V 6 bases and J 6 bases, with 8 bases left between them.

The chain carries TRBV6-5 and TRBJ2-1; TRBD2 agrees at 10 bases. CDR1 is MNHEY, CDR2 SVGAGI, per germline. V shed 8 bases, J shed 15 bases, and the junction held 7 bases outside the gene matches. The length of the CDR3 is 11 residues. The CDR3 reads CASSPGLALFF. The CDR3 DNA reads TGTGCCAGCTCTCCGGGACTAGCGCTGTTCTTC.

This clone has just one count. Written as DNA, the CDR3 is TGTGCCAGCAGCTTAGGGGCAGATCAGCCCCAGCATTTT. Translation gives CASSLGADQPQHF. The chain recombines TRBV7-2 with TRBJ1-5; D call uncertain. Looked up from germline, CDR1 is SGHTA and CDR2 is FQGNSA. The CDR3 runs to 13 residues. V lost 1 base and J lost 5, with 6 bases in between.

This chain links TRBV6-1 with TRBJ1-4, with TRBD1 identical over 9 bases. CDR1 is MNHNS and CDR2 is SASEGT in the germline V gene. Trimming removed 4 bases from V and 8 bases from J; junction bases left unmatched: 8. The CDR3 length is 15 residues. As DNA, the CDR3 is TGTGCCAGCAGTGCTCCGGGACAGGGAAGCGAAAAACTGTTTTTT. This translates into CASSAPGQGSEKLFF.

This sequence joins TRBV7-9 and TRBJ1-2; D gene uncertain. V lost 1 base and J 4 bases, leaving 7 bases between the germline ends. This CDR3 is built from 13 residues. Per the germline V gene, CDR1 is SEHNR and CDR2 is FQNEAQ (reference sequence). The CDR3 region has the DNA TGTGCCAGCAGCTTAGGGCAAACCTATGGCTACACCTTC. It codes for CASSLGQTYGYTF.

V usage is TRBV28 and J usage is TRBJ1-1; TRBD1 is a possible D gene (5 bases). The CDR3 spans 14 residues. CDR1 MDHEN and CDR2 SYDVKM come from the germline V gene. Trimming took 6 bases from V and 7 from J, leaving 18 bases between them. In nucleotides, the CDR3 is TGTGCCAGCAGCAGGGCCCTTGGGGGGTATGAAGCTTTCTTT. Amino acids: CASSRALGGYEAFF.

This chain uses TRBV6-6 with TRBJ2-2; the D is unclear. Germline V gives CDR1 MNHNY, CDR2 SVGAGI (reference sequence). Trimming took 2 bases from V and 6 from J, leaving 10 bases between them. The length of the CDR3 is 14 residues. The chain's CDR3 is CASSYLGTSGELFF. The CDR3 DNA sequence: TGTGCCAGCAGTTACCTCGGAACGTCCGGGGAGCTGTTTTTT.

The chain recombines TRBV19 with TRBJ2-5; D may be TRBD1 or TRBD2 (5 bases each). Deletions cut 6 bases from V and 5 bases from J, with 16 bases between. The CDR3 contains 14 residues. Germline CDR1 LNHDA, CDR2 SQIVND (reference sequence). CDR3 sequence reads: CASSEGIFGETQYF. The CDR3 region has the DNA TGTGCCAGTAGCGAGGGGATTTTTGGGGAGACCCAGTACTTC.

The rearrangement uses TRBV6-5 and TRBJ2-7; TRBD1 might be the D (6 bases). The length of the CDR3 is 12 residues. The V end lost 6 bases, the J end lost 3 bases, and 9 bases lay between the germline ends. Germline CDR1 reads MNHEY; CDR2 reads SVGAGI. CDR3 region: CASRTGNYEQYF. The DNA of the CDR3 is TGTGCCAGCAGGACAGGAAACTACGAGCAGTACTTC.

J is TRBJ1-5 and V is TRBV19, with unresolved D. CDR3 length: 17 amino acids. V was cut by 6 bases and J by 2 bases, with 20 bases left in between. Per germline, CDR1 LNHDA and CDR2 SQIVND (reference sequence). In DNA form, the CDR3 reads TGTGCCAGTAGAAAGAGTGGCGGGAGGGCGGGCAATCAGCCCCAGCATTTT. Translated, it gives CASRKSGGRAGNQPQHF.

The gene calls are TRBV7-2 and TRBJ1-5, with D possibly being TRBD1 (5 bases). Trimming stripped 1 base from V and 4 bases from J, with 14 bases between. The germline V gene encodes CDR1 SGHTA and CDR2 FQGNSA. The CDR3 spans 16 residues. The chain's CDR3 is CASSLVGQGDNQPQHF. CDR3 nucleotides: TGTGCCAGCAGCTTAGTTGGTCAGGGAGATAATCAGCCCCAGCATTTT. The full variable domain, its missing parts supplied by reference TRBV7-2 and TRBJ1-5, is GAGVSQSPSNKVTEKGKDVELRCDPISGHTALYWYRQSLGQGLEFLIYFQGNSAPDKSGLPSDRFSAERTGGSVSTLTIQRTQQEDSAVYLCASSLVGQGDNQPQHFGDGTRLSIL.

V gene TRBV4-3 combines with J gene TRBJ1-2, with D tentatively TRBD1 (6 bases). V was trimmed by 3 bases and J by 13 bases, leaving 18 bases between them. The CDR3 covers 13 residues. Germline V CDR1 and CDR2: LGHNA, YSLEER. The CDR3 DNA reads TGCGCCAGCAGCCACGAAAGCACAGGGCTTTGCACCTTC. Its translation is CASSHESTGLCTF.

The rearrangement links TRBV19 to TRBJ2-2; TRBD1 matches at 7 bases. The CDR3 loop spans 15 amino acids. Trimming removed 8 bases from V and 1 base from J; junction bases left unmatched: 7. Per germline, CDR1 LNHDA and CDR2 SQIVND (reference sequence). In nucleotides, the CDR3 is TGTGCCAGTCGACAGGGTCGTTGGAACACCGGGGAGCTGTTTTTT. It translates to CASRQGRWNTGELFF. Looking up the rest from reference TRBV19 and TRBJ2-2 gives the full variable domain: DGGITQSPKYLFRKEGQNVTLSCEQNLNHDAMYWYRQDPGQGLRLIYYSQIVNDFQKGDIAEGYSVSREKKESFPLTVTSAQKNPTAFYLCASRQGRWNTGELFFGEGSRLTVL.